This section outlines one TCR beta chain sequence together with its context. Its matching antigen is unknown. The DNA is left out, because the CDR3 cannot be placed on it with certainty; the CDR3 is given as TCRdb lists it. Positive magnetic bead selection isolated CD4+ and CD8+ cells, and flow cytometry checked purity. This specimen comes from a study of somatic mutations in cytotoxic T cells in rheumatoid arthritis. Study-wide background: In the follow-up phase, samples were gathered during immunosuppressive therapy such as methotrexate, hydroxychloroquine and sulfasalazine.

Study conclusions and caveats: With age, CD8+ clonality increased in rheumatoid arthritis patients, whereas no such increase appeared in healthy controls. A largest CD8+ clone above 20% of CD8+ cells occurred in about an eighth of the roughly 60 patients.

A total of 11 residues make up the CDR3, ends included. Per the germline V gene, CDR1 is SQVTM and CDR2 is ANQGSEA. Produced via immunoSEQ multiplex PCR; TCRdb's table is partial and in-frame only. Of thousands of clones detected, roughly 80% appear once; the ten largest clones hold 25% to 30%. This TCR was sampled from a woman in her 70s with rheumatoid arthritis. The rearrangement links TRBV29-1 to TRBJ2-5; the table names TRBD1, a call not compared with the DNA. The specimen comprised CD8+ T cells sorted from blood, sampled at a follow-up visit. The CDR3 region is CSVGTGSREYF.